The 24 T cell receptor beta chains presented below share a single source sample, sequenced in a study of blood T cells in healthy people across ages. Using a J-beta primer mix together with a sample-barcoded 5' primer, a second PCR was run for 7 to 11 cycles. MiXCR was run by TCRdb on the 5' RACE reads, yielding one entry per CDR3 protein. The repertoire holds 1.2 million to 1.5 million distinct CDR3 sequences, with approximately 42% as singletons. Sequences were obtained from blood. The receptors come from a woman aged 18-30 years in good health.

The V gene is TRBV9, the J gene TRBJ2-6; 9 nucleotides align to TRBD2. Trimming took 0 bases from V and 0 from J; bases not matched to a gene: 7. CDR3 length equals 19 residues. CDR1 and CDR2 from the germline V gene are SGDLS and YYNGEE. The CDR3 nucleotides read TGTGCCAGCAGCGTAGTTTCAACTAGCGGGTTCTCTGGGGCCAACGTCCTGACTTTC. It is translated as CASSVVSTSGFSGANVLTF.

This clonotype has more than one count but fewer than ten. V and J are TRBV5-1 and TRBJ2-2; a possible D gene is TRBD1 (5 bases). The CDR3 has 15 residues. Trimming took 3 bases from V and 0 from J, leaving 9 bases between them. Germline lookup yields CDR1 SGHRS and CDR2 YFSETQ. The CDR3 DNA follows: TGCGCCAGCAGCTCAGGGAACGCGAACACCGGGGAGCTGTTTTTT. It yields the protein CASSSGNANTGELFF.

This chain joins TRBV6-5 and TRBJ2-5; D remains ambiguous. With the DNA end fitting TRBJ2-7 better, the J assignment may be wrong. The CDR3 runs to 14 residues. Germline loops: CDR1 MNHEY, CDR2 SVGAGI. The CDR3 nucleotides read TGTGCCAGCAGTTACTATGTAGGTGCGTGCGAGCAGTACTTC. Amino acid sequence: CASSYYVGACEQYF.

The chain recombines TRBV7-6 with TRBJ2-5; D ambiguous. The CDR3 has 14 residues. Trimming took 0 bases from V and 11 from J, leaving 16 bases between them. Germline V gene lookup returns CDR1 SGHVS and CDR2 FNYEAQ. The CDR3 coding sequence is TGTGCCAGCAGCTTAGCCTCAGTCAACAATGAGCAGTACTTC. Translating it yields CASSLASVNNEQYF. Drawing the rest from reference TRBV7-6 and TRBJ2-5, the complete variable domain is GAGVSQSPRYKVTKRGQDVALRCDPISGHVSLYWYRQALGQGPEFLTYFNYEAQQDKSGLPNDRFSAERPEGSISTLTIQRTEQRDSAMYRCASSLASVNNEQYFGPGTRLLVL.

The rearrangement links TRBV12-3 or TRBV12-4 to TRBJ1-2; 7 nucleotides agree with TRBD1. V lost 5 bases and J lost 3; bases outside the gene matches: 9. This CDR3 has 15 residues. CDR3: CASSRSQTGDYGYTF. Here the CDR3 DNA reads TGTGCCAGCAGTAGATCCCAAACAGGGGACTATGGCTACACCTTC.

The CDR3 DNA reads as TGTGCCAGCGGACAGGGGGCCTCCGGGGAGCTGTTTTTT. Residues: CASGQGASGELFF. This chain uses TRBV6-6 with TRBJ2-2, with 11 bases matching TRBD1. V shed 8 bases and J 6 bases; nucleotides not matched to a gene: 2. This CDR3 has 13 residues. Germline V gives CDR1 MNHNY, CDR2 SVGAGI (reference sequence).

The V and J genes are TRBV5-5 and TRBJ2-3; D possibly matches TRBD1 or TRBD2 (5 bases each). V shed 2 bases and J shed 5 bases, with 21 bases lying between them. Germline V gives CDR1 SGHKS, CDR2 YYEKEE (reference sequence). This CDR3 contains 17 residues. CDR3 sequence reads: CASSFQAVGDLRDTQYF. The CDR3 DNA reads as TGTGCCAGCAGCTTTCAGGCGGTGGGGGATCTTAGAGATACGCAGTATTTT.

CDR3 sequence reads: CASRWDSGIGMNTEAFF. In DNA, the CDR3 is TGTGCCAGCCGTTGGGACTCAGGGATAGGAATGAACACTGAAGCTTTCTTT. V is TRBV12-3 or TRBV12-4 and J is TRBJ1-1; TRBD1 is a possible D gene (5 bases). The ends were cut back, 8 bases at V and 0 bases at J, with 22 bases in the middle. The length of the CDR3 is 17 residues.

This clonotype showed up just a few times. This chain links TRBV20-1 with TRBJ1-2, with 7 bases aligning to TRBD1. The ends lost 5 bases at V and 4 bases at J; junction bases unmatched: 4. The CDR3 is 12 amino acids. CDR1 DFQATT and CDR2 SNEGSKA come from the germline V gene (reference sequence). The CDR3 bases are TGCAGTGCTGAGACAGGGTTCTATGGCTACACCTTC. Translating it yields CSAETGFYGYTF.

The chain employs TRBV28 and TRBJ2-3, with 12 bases that match TRBD2. V shed 4 bases, J shed 4 bases, and the junction held 12 bases outside the gene matches. CDR3 size: 18 residues. Germline CDR1 is MDHEN and CDR2 is SYDVKM. The CDR3, as DNA: TGTGCCAGCAGTTATCCAGCCCGAACTAGCGGGGGGTCAGATACGCAGTATTTT. Its protein is CASSYPARTSGGSDTQYF.

This clonotype was seen many times. The V and J genes are TRBV7-3 and TRBJ2-1, with D tentatively TRBD2 (5 bases). The CDR3 consists of 16 residues. Trimming removed 6 bases from V and 4 bases from J, with 19 bases in between. The germline gives CDR1 SGHTA, CDR2 FQGTGA. The CDR3 here is CASRDISGGGYNEQFF. As DNA, the CDR3 is TGTGCCAGCAGGGATATTTCAGGAGGCGGTTACAATGAGCAGTTCTTC. The whole variable domain, filled in from reference TRBV7-3 and TRBJ2-1, reads GAGVSQTPSNKVTEKGKYVELRCDPISGHTALYWYRQSLGQGPEFLIYFQGTGAADDSGLPNDRFFAVRPEGSVSTLKIQRTERGDSAVYLCASRDISGGGYNEQFFGPGTRLTVL.

This clonotype was counted a single time. The chain has TRBV20-1 and TRBJ2-3; maybe TRBD2 (6 bases). The germline CDR1 and CDR2 sequences are DFQATT and SNEGSKA (reference sequence). The CDR3 covers 15 residues. Trimming stripped 6 bases from V and 6 bases from J, with 22 bases between. CDR3 DNA: TGCAGTGCGGAAACTAGCAGGGCTATTGTGGATACGCAGTATTTT. This translates into CSAETSRAIVDTQYF.

This clonotype turned up a few times. The CDR3 DNA follows: TGCGCCAGCAGCCAAGATCTTTGGGGGTCTATGGCTTTCTTT. It is translated as CASSQDLWGSMAFF. The chain has TRBV4-1 and TRBJ1-1; D is perhaps TRBD1 (5 bases). The CDR3 is made up of 14 amino acids. Germline CDR1 MGHRA, CDR2 YSYEKL. V was clipped by 0 bases and J by 11 bases, with 16 bases between them.

V is TRBV20-1 and J is TRBJ1-1; D gene ambiguous. CDR1 is DFQATT and CDR2 is SNEGSKA in the germline V gene (reference sequence). Trimming pared 3 bases from V and 0 bases from J, leaving 8 bases between. The CDR3 contains 13 residues. In nucleotides, the CDR3 is TGCAGTGCTAGGAGTCAGATGAACACTGAAGCTTTCTTT. Translation gives CSARSQMNTEAFF.

A few counts support this clonotype. The DNA of the CDR3 is TGTGCCAGCAGTTTGGGGGGGGCTGGAAACACCATATATTTT. It codes for CASSLGGAGNTIYF. This chain uses TRBV28 with TRBJ1-3; perhaps TRBD1 as D (5 bases). CDR1 MDHEN and CDR2 SYDVKM come from the germline V gene. Trimming took off 3 bases at V and 2 bases at J, with 8 bases between the two ends. CDR3 length equals 14 residues.

The table lists this clonotype with a count of one. The genes are TRBV12-3 or TRBV12-4 and TRBJ1-5; D remains unclear. The CDR3 sequence is 14 residues long. V was cut by 10 bases and J by 1 base, with 14 bases left in between. CDR3 residues: CANNTGRSNQPQHF. As DNA, the CDR3 is TGTGCCAACAACACCGGACGGAGCAATCAGCCCCAGCATTTT.

V usage is TRBV11-2 and J usage is TRBJ2-7; tentatively, D is TRBD2 (5 bases). Germline V gene data show CDR1 as SGHAT and CDR2 as FQNNGV. Trimming pared 4 bases from V and 3 bases from J, leaving 13 bases between. The CDR3 consists of 14 residues. The CDR3, as DNA: TGTGCCAGCAGCTCGAGGGCAGTGAACTACGAGCAGTACTTC. It yields the protein CASSSRAVNYEQYF.

The rearrangement uses TRBV5-1 and TRBJ2-1; 11 bases fit TRBD1. Trimming removed 2 bases from V and 8 bases from J; junction bases left unmatched: 6. Germline CDR1 SGHRS, CDR2 YFSETQ. This CDR3 is 15 amino acids long. The DNA of the CDR3 is TGCGCCAGCAGCTTCGGGACAGGGGGAAAAGATGAGCAGTTCTTC. It encodes CASSFGTGGKDEQFF.

The rearrangement joins TRBV5-1 to TRBJ2-1, with 7 bases aligning to TRBD1. Germline CDR1 is SGHRS and CDR2 is YFSETQ. The CDR3 contains 15 residues. V was pared by 6 bases and J by 5 bases, with 11 bases of the junction left unmatched. The CDR3, as DNA: TGCGCCAGCAACCCGGGTGGGACAGATAACAATGAGCAGTTCTTC. Encoded protein: CASNPGGTDNNEQFF.

Only one count was recorded for this clonotype. The chain joins TRBV12-3 or TRBV12-4 to TRBJ1-1; D gene unclear. V was trimmed by 1 base and J by 1 base, leaving 7 bases between them. The CDR3 sequence is 14 residues long. CDR3 in amino acids: CASSLVHENTEAFF. CDR3 sequence (DNA): TGTGCCAGCAGTTTAGTTCACGAGAACACTGAAGCTTTCTTT.

The V gene is TRBV15, the J gene TRBJ2-1; 9 bases are a match to TRBD2. There are 16 residues in the CDR3. Germline V gene lookup returns CDR1 LNHNV and CDR2 YYDKDF (reference sequence). Losses at the gene ends were 1 base for V and 5 bases for J; bases not matched to a gene: 6. CDR3 nucleotides: TGTGCCACCAGCAGAGGTTGGACTAGCGTCGACAATGAGCAGTTCTTC. Its protein is CATSRGWTSVDNEQFF.

The chain is built from TRBV7-2 and TRBJ2-1, with TRBD2 as a possible D gene (6 bases). This CDR3 is built from 13 residues. Trimming took 6 bases from V and 3 from J, leaving 9 bases between them. Germline values: CDR1 SGHTA, CDR2 FQGNSA. CDR3 nucleotides: TGTGCCAGCAGTGGGGGGAACTACAATGAGCAGTTCTTC. The encoded protein is CASSGGNYNEQFF.

V gene TRBV7-7 combines with J gene TRBJ2-1; 7 bases are a match to TRBD2. The length of the CDR3 is 16 residues. The ends lost 3 bases at V and 7 bases at J; junction bases unmatched: 12. Germline V gene lookup returns CDR1 SSHAT and CDR2 FNYEAQ (reference sequence). The DNA for the CDR3 is TGTGCCAGCAGCTTTGGTTTTGGGGGAGGGATAAATGAGCAGTTCTTC. Translated: CASSFGFGGGINEQFF.

This clonotype was seen more than once but under ten times. CDR3 nucleotides: TGTGCCAGCTACGTGGGGACAGGGGACCCAGATACGCAGTATTTT. The encoded protein is CASYVGTGDPDTQYF. The gene calls are TRBV6-1 and TRBJ2-3; 10 bases match TRBD1. V lost 8 bases and J lost 4; bases outside the gene matches: 9. The CDR3 runs to 15 residues. CDR1 is MNHNS and CDR2 is SASEGT in the germline V gene.